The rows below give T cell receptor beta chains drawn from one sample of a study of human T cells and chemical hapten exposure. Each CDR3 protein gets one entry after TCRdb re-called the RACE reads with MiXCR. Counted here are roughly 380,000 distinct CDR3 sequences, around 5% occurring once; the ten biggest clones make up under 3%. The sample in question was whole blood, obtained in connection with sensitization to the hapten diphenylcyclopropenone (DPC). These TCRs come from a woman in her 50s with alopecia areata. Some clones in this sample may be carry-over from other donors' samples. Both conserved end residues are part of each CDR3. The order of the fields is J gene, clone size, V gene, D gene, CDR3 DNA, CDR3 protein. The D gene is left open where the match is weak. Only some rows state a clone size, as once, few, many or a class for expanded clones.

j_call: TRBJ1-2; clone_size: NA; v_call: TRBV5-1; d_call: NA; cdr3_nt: TGCGCCAGCAGCTTGGAGGCGCAGGGTTACTATGGCTACACCTTC; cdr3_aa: CASSLEAQGYYGYTF
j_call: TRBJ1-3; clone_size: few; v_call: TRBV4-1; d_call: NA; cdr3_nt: TGCGCCAGCAGCCCGATTGCGGGCGGAGGAAACACCATATATTTT; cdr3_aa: CASSPIAGGGNTIYF
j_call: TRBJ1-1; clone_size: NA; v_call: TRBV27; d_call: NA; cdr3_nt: TGTGCCAGCAGTTTTATTGGGAGCACTGAAGCTTTCTTT; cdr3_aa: CASSFIGSTEAFF
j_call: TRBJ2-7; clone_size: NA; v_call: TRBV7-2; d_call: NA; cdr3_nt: TGTGCCAGCAGCCCTTGGGGGGAGAAGGGCGGCGAGCAGTACTTC; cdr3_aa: CASSPWGEKGGEQYF
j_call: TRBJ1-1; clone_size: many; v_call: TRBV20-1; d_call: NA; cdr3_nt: TGCAGTGCCCCGAATCTAGGACAGGAAGCTTTCTTT; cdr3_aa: CSAPNLGQEAFF
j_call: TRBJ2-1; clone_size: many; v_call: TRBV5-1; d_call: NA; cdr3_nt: TGCGCCAGCAGCTTGGGAGGGGGTCTGGATGAGCAGTTCTTC; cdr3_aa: CASSLGGGLDEQFF
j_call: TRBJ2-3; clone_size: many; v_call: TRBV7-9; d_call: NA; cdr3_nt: TGTGCCAGCACTGTCTCAACAGGGACAGATACGCAGTATTTT; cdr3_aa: CASTVSTGTDTQYF
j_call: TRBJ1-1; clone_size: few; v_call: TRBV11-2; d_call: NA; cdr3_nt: TGCGCCAGCAGCTTAAAATCGGCCACTGAAGCTTTCTTT; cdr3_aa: CASSLKSATEAFF
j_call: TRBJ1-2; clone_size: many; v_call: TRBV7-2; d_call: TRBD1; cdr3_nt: TGTGCCAGCACCCTCCAGGTCAGGGGGAGTAACTATGGCTACACCTTC; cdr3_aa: CASTLQVRGSNYGYTF
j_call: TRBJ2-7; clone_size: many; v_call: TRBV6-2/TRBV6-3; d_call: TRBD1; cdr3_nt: TGTGCCAGCGGGGACAGGGACGAGCAGTACTTC; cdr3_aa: CASGDRDEQYF
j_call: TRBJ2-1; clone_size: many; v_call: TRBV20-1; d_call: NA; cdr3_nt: TGCAGTGTAAGCGCAAACAATGAGCAGTTCTTC; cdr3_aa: CSVSANNEQFF
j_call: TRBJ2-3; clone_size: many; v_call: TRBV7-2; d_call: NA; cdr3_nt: TGTGCCAGCAGCTTAGACCCCGCTAGCGATACGCAGTATTTT; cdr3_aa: CASSLDPASDTQYF
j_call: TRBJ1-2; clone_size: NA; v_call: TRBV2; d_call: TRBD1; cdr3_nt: TGTGCCAGCAGTGAAGCTGACAGGGACGATGGCTACACCTTC; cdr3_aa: CASSEADRDDGYTF
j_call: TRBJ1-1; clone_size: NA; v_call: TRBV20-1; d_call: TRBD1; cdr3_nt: TGCAGTGCTAGGGAGCGTTGGGACAGGGATGAAGCTTTCTTT; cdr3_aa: CSARERWDRDEAFF
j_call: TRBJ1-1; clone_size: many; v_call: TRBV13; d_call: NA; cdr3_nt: TGTGCCAGCAGCTTGGTAAACGATCCTGAAGCTTTCTTT; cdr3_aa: CASSLVNDPEAFF
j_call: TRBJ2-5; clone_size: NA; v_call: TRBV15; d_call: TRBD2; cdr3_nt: TGTGCCACCAGCAGGCGGACTAGCGGGTACCAAGAGACCCAGTACTTC; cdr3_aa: CATSRRTSGYQETQYF
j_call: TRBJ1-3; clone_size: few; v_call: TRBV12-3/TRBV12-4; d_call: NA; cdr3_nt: TGTGCCAGCAGTTTAACGCAGGTGGATGGAAACACCATATATTTT; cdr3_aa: CASSLTQVDGNTIYF
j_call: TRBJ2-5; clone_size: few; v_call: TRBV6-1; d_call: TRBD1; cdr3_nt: TGTGCCAGCAGTGAAAGGCCCTTAGGGGGACAGAAAGAGACCCAGTACTTC; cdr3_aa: CASSERPLGGQKETQYF
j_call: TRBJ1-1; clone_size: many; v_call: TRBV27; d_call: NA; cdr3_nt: TGTGCCAGCAGGGGTGGAGGGAATTGGGCTGAAGCTTTCTTT; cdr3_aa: CASRGGGNWAEAFF
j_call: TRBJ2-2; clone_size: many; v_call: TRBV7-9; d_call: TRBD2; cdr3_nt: TGTGCCAGCAGTCCCTCCCCGCGACTAGCGCACATCGGGGAGCTGTTTTTT; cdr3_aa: CASSPSPRLAHIGELFF
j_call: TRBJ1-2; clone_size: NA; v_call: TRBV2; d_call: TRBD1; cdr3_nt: TGTGCCAGCAGTGACCCGACAGGGCCTAACTATGGCTACACCTTC; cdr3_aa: CASSDPTGPNYGYTF
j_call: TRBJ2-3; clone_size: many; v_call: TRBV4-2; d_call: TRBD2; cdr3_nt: TGTGCCAGCAGCCCGCTGGGGGGTAGCGGGGGGGCGGATACGCAGTATTTT; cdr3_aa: CASSPLGGSGGADTQYF
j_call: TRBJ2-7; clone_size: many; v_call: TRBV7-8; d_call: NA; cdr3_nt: TGTGCCAGCAGCTTCGACCCCTCCTACGAGCAGTACTTC; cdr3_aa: CASSFDPSYEQYF
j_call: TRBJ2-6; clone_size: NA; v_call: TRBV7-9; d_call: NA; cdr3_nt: TGTGCCAGCAGCCCTCGTGACCCATACGCCCTCTCTGGGGCCAACGTCCTGACTTTC; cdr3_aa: CASSPRDPYALSGANVLTF
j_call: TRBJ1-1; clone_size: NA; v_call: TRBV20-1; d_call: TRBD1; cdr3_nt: TGCAGTGCTAGATCATACAGGGGCAATACTGAAGCTTTCTTT; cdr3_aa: CSARSYRGNTEAFF
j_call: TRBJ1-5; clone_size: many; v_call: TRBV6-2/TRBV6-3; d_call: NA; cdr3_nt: TGTGCCAGCAGTCCTCGGGGGGGGGCTCAGCCCCAGCATTTT; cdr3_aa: CASSPRGGAQPQHF
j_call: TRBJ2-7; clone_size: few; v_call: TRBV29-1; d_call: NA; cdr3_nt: TGCAGCGTTGAAGGGGGAGATTTAGCCTCCTACGAGCAGTACTTC; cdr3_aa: CSVEGGDLASYEQYF
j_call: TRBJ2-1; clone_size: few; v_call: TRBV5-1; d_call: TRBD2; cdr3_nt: TGCGCCAGCAGCTTCGGGACTAGGTCCCCCAATGAGCAGTTCTTC; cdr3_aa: CASSFGTRSPNEQFF
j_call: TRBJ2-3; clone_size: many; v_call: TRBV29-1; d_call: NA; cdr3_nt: TGCAGCGTTGACACGTCCCTCACAGATACGCAGTATTTT; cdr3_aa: CSVDTSLTDTQYF
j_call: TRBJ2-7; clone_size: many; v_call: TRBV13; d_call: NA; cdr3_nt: TGTGCCAGCACCGAAGGGCGAAACGAGCAGTACTTC; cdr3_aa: CASTEGRNEQYF
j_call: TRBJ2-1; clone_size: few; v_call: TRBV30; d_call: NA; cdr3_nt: TGTGCCTGGAGTCCGTTGAAGGAGCAGTTCTTC; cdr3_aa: CAWSPLKEQFF